Listed below are T cell receptor beta chains from one sample, sequenced in a study of blood T cells in healthy people across ages. TCRdb reprocessed the 5' RACE reads via MiXCR and lists one record per CDR3 protein. Of about 1.4 million distinct CDR3 sequences in the sample, roughly 59% were seen once. Material for sequencing was blood. The receptors here all came from a man younger than 35 in good health. The CDR3 runs from the conserved cysteine through the conserved F or W. D genes are given only for firm matches. Where a row states a size, it is once, few, many or the class of an expanded clone; other rows omit it.

NA,NA,TRBV6-4,TRBJ1-2,TGTGCCAGCAGTGAGGGGGTGGGAGACTATGGCTACATCTTC,CASSEGVGDYGYIF
NA,NA,TRBV2,TRBJ1-2,TGTGCCAGCAGTGAAATAGGGGCGCCGGTCTATGGCTACACCTTC,CASSEIGAPVYGYTF
TRBD1,NA,TRBV20-1,TRBJ2-2,TGCAGTGCTAAGGACAGGGGGCTCACCGGGGAGCTGTTTTTT,CSAKDRGLTGELFF
TRBD2,NA,TRBV7-9,TRBJ2-3,TGTGCCAGCAGCTCCATAGCGGGGACGGGCACAGATACGCAGTATTTT,CASSSIAGTGTDTQYF
NA,NA,TRBV15,TRBJ2-3,TGTGCCACCAGCTCCGCCAGGACTGTCTCTAGCACAGATACGCAGTATTTT,CATSSARTVSSTDTQYF
NA,NA,TRBV28,TRBJ1-2,TGTGCCAGCAGTTTGGCCCCAGGGTTGGCGCGGGGCTACACCTTC,CASSLAPGLARGYTF
NA,NA,TRBV9,TRBJ2-7,TGTGCCAGCAGCGTGTCCGGGGGCGAGGACGAGCAGTACTTC,CASSVSGGEDEQYF
TRBD1,NA,TRBV4-3,TRBJ2-7,TGCGCCAGCAGCCAGACGACAGGGGATCAGTACGAGCAGTACTTC,CASSQTTGDQYEQYF
NA,NA,TRBV2,TRBJ2-3,TGTGCCAGCAGTGTGGACGGGGGAACCACAGATACGCAGTATTTT,CASSVDGGTTDTQYF
NA,NA,TRBV3-1,TRBJ1-1,TGTGCCAGCAGACGCAGTACAGGGAACACTGAAGCTTTCTTT,CASRRSTGNTEAFF
TRBD2,NA,TRBV4-1,TRBJ2-1,TGCGCCAGCACCGGGTCTCAACGGGAGGGCGTTGAGCAGTTCTTC,CASTGSQREGVEQFF
TRBD1,many,TRBV4-3,TRBJ1-2,TGCGCCAGCAGCCAGGGGGACAGGGGGCGATCCCTCCGCTATGGCTACACCTTC,CASSQGDRGRSLRYGYTF
NA,NA,TRBV4-2,TRBJ2-7,TGTGCCAGCAGCCAAGATTTGGTGGCCTACGAGCAGTACTTC,CASSQDLVAYEQYF
TRBD2,few,TRBV6-6,TRBJ2-5,TGTGCCAGCACCTTCCTAGCGGGAGATGAGACCCAGTACTTC,CASTFLAGDETQYF
NA,NA,TRBV20-1,TRBJ2-1,TGCAGTGCTAGCCAGACGAATGAGCAGTTCTTC,CSASQTNEQFF
NA,NA,TRBV20-1,TRBJ2-7,TGCAGTGCTAGGGGGGAGGGACAGGAGAGCTCCTACGAGCAGTACTTC,CSARGEGQESSYEQYF